The rows below give T cell receptor beta chains drawn from one sample of a study of early T cells in non-severe SARS-CoV-2 infection. TCRdb recomputed calls from the 5' RACE reads with MiXCR, one row per CDR3 protein. The table has about 60,000 distinct CDR3 sequences, about an eighth seen once. Sequencing was performed on whole blood. The receptors shown here come from an adult who was a healthcare worker with PCR-confirmed SARS-CoV-2 infection or an uninfected control (not recorded which). Each CDR3 is given with its conserved first and last residue. The D gene is left open where the match is weak. Not every row has a clone size; where given, it reads once, few, many or a size class.

J,D,size,V,CDR3,DNA
TRBJ1-6,TRBD1,many,TRBV6-1,CASSEAAGGVSPLHF,TGTGCCAGCAGTGAAGCTGCAGGGGGCGTTTCACCCCTCCACTTT
TRBJ1-4,NA,many,TRBV4-3,CASSMEGSNEKLFF,TGCGCCAGCAGCATGGAGGGTAGTAATGAAAAACTGTTTTTT
TRBJ1-1,TRBD1,many,TRBV29-1,CSVEGTGGANTEAFF,TGCAGCGTTGAAGGGACAGGGGGCGCGAACACTGAAGCTTTCTTT
TRBJ1-5,TRBD1,many,TRBV12-3/TRBV12-4,CASTLGDRGYQPQHF,TGTGCCAGCACCCTGGGGGACAGGGGATATCAGCCCCAGCATTTT
TRBJ2-5,TRBD2,many,TRBV4-1,CASSHPGLAGGRSRETQYF,TGCGCCAGCAGCCACCCAGGACTAGCGGGGGGCCGGAGCCGAGAGACCCAGTACTTC
TRBJ2-7,NA,many,TRBV2,CASSEGYSREQYF,TGTGCCAGCAGTGAGGGATATTCCCGCGAGCAGTACTTC
TRBJ2-3,TRBD2,NA,TRBV7-8,CASSLNSGGYTDTQYF,TGTGCCAGCAGCTTAAATAGCGGGGGGTACACAGATACGCAGTATTTT
TRBJ2-7,TRBD1,many,TRBV25-1,CASSEPGQGDYEQYF,TGTGCCAGCAGTGAACCGGGACAGGGAGACTACGAGCAGTACTTC
TRBJ1-2,NA,few,TRBV27,CASRKTGSYGYTF,TGTGCCAGCAGGAAAACAGGCAGCTATGGCTACACCTTC
TRBJ2-3,NA,many,TRBV27,CASRTSTDTQYF,TGTGCCAGCAGGACTAGCACAGATACGCAGTATTTT
TRBJ1-2,NA,NA,TRBV12-3/TRBV12-4,CASSDGLNYGYTF,TGTGCCAGCAGTGATGGGCTAAACTATGGCTACACCTTC
TRBJ2-7,TRBD2,NA,TRBV6-5,CASSYLASGGYEQYF,TGTGCCAGCAGTTACTTAGCTAGCGGGGGCTACGAGCAGTACTTC
TRBJ1-1,NA,many,TRBV14,CASSYIGGTPNTEAFF,TGTGCCAGCAGCTATATAGGTGGGACACCGAACACTGAAGCTTTCTTT
TRBJ1-2,TRBD1,NA,TRBV7-9,CATPTPGQVDGYTF,TGTGCCACCCCGACCCCAGGACAGGTGGATGGCTACACCTTC